This T cell receptor beta chain emerged from a study of OX40 agonist ivuxolimab in advanced cancers. From germline, CDR1 is SQVTM and CDR2 ANQGSEA. The CDR3 spans 13 residues. V gave up 4 bases and J gave up 1 base, with 10 bases separating them. Measured with immunoSEQ multiplex PCR; TCRdb has only the in-frame clones, and not every one. The sample holds some 80,000 clones; less than 85% are singletons and the top ten take 0.4% to 0.5%. The sequence derives from an adult with an advanced solid tumor such as melanoma, head and neck, liver or kidney cancer. This specimen consisted of CD4+ or CD8+ T cells sorted from blood, obtained in a trial of the OX40 agonist ivuxolimab. The gene calls are TRBV29-1 and TRBJ1-1; D gene ambiguous. CDR3 DNA sequence: TGCAGCGTTGCCCAGGATCGGAACACTGAAGCTTTCTTT. Residues: CSVAQDRNTEAFF.